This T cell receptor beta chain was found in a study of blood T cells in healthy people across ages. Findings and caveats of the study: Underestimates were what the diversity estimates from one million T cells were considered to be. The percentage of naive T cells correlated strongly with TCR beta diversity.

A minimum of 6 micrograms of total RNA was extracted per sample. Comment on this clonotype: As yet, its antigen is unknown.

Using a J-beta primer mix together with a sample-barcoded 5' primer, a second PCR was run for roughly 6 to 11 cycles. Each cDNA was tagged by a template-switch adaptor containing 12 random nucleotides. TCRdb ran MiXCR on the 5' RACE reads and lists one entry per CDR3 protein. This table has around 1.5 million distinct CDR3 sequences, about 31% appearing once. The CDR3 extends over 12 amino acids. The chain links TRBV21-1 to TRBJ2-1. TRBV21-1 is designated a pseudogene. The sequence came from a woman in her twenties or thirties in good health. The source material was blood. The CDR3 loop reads CASASRLTEQFF. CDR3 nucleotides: TGTGCCAGCGCATCGCGGCTCACTGAGCAGTTCTTC.